The T cell receptor beta chain described here comes from a study of blood T cell repertoires in COVID-19. Across the whole study: The samples span acute and convalescent COVID-19 from the United States, Italy and Spain. T cells, B-cell-depleted T cells, or PBMCs supplied cDNA or gDNA.

Germline CDR1 is MDHEN and CDR2 is SYDVKM. The junction had 4 bases not matched to a gene; V was cut back by 6 bases and J by 0 bases. The CDR3 has 16 amino acids. Generated by immunoSEQ multiplex PCR, the TCRdb table keeps only in-frame clones and is missing some. The sample has around 130,000 clones, around 90% seen once. The TCR originated in a human donor in a cohort sampled during active COVID-19. The chain uses TRBV28 and TRBJ2-3; TRBD2 matches 12 bases. Sample: peripheral blood. The CDR3 sequence is CASRTSGSPSTDTQYF. In DNA form, the CDR3 reads TGTGCCAGCAGGACTAGCGGGAGCCCTAGCACAGATACGCAGTATTTT.